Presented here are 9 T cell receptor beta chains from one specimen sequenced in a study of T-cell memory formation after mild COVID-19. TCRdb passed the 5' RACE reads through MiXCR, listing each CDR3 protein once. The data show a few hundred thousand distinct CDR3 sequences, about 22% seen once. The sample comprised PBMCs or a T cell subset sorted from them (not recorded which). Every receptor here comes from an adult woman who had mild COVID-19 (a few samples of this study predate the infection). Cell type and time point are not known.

CDR3 DNA sequence: TGCAGCGTTGAAGAAGGTGAAGCTTTCTTT. Translated: CSVEEGEAFF. The chain has TRBV29-1 and TRBJ1-1, with unresolved D. Germline V gene lookup returns CDR1 SQVTM and CDR2 ANQGSEA. V was pared by 0 bases and J by 7 bases, with 3 bases between. The CDR3 covers 10 residues.

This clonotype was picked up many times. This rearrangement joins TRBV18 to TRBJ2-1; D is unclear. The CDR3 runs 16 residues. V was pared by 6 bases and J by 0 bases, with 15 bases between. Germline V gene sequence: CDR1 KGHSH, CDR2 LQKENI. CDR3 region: CASSRGSDSSYNEQFF. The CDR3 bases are TGTGCCAGCTCCCGAGGAAGCGATAGCTCCTACAATGAGCAGTTCTTC.

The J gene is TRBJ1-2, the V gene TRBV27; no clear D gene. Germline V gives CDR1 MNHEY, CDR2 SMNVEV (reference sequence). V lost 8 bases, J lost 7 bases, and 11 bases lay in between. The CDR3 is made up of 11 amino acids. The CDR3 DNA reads TGTGCCAGCCGACCTACTTTTGGCTACACCTTC. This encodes CASRPTFGYTF.

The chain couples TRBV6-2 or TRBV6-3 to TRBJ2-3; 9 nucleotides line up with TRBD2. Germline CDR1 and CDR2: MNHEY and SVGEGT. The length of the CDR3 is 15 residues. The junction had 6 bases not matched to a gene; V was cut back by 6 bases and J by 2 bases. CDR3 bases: TGTGCCAGCAGGGAAGCGGGGGGACACACAGATACGCAGTATTTT. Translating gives CASREAGGHTDTQYF.

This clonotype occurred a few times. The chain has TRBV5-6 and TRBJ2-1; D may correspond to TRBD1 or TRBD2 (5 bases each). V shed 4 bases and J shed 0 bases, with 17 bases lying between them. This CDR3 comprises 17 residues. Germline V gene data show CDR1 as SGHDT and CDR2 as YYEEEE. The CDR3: CASSTSGARSSYNEQFF. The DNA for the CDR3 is TGTGCCAGCAGCACTTCCGGGGCTCGATCCTCCTACAATGAGCAGTTCTTC.

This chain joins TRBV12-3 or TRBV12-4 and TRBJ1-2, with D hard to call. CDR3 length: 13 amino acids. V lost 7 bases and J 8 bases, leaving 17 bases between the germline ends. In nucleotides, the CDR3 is TGTGCCAGCAACCTAGTGGAGGGTACCGGCTACACCTTC. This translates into CASNLVEGTGYTF.

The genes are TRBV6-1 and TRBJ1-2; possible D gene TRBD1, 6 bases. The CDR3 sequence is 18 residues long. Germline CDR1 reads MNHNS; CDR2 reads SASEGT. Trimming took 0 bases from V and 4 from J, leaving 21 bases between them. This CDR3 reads CASSEASPDRTNFYGYTF. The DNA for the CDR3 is TGTGCCAGCAGTGAAGCGTCCCCAGACAGGACCAACTTCTATGGCTACACCTTC.

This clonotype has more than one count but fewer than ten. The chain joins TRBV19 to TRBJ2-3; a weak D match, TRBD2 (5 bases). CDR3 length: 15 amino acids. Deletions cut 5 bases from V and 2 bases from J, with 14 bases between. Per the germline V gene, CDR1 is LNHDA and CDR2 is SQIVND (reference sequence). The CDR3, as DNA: TGTGCCAGTAGTCCCAATCCGGGAAACACAGATACGCAGTATTTT. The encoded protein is CASSPNPGNTDTQYF.

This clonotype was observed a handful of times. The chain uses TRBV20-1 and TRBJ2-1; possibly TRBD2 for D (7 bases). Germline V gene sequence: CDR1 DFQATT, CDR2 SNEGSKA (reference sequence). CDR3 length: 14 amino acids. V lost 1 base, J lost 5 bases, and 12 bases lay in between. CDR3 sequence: CSARVAGAHNEQFF. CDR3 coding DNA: TGCAGTGCTAGAGTGGCGGGGGCCCACAATGAGCAGTTCTTC.